The 27 T cell receptor beta chains reported below all come from one sample, sequenced in a study of OX40 agonist ivuxolimab in advanced cancers. The repertoire was sequenced with immunoSEQ multiplex PCR; TCRdb's copy has only in-frame clones and lacks some. Seen here are about 120,000 clones, more than 80% observed once, and the top ten hold around 0.57%. The starting material was CD4+ or CD8+ T cells sorted from blood, obtained in a trial of the OX40 agonist ivuxolimab. These TCRs come from an adult with an advanced solid tumor such as melanoma, head and neck, liver or kidney cancer.

J is TRBJ1-1 and V is TRBV5-3, with 10 bases aligning to TRBD1. TRBV5-3 is marked as an open reading frame, function uncertain. The J segment lost 4 bases and the V segment lost 5 bases, leaving 11 bases of the junction unmatched. This CDR3 region has 16 residues. The CDR3 bases are TGTGCCAGAAGACCCGGCGACAGGGGGCCAGTCACTGAAGCTTTCTTT. This gives the protein CARRPGDRGPVTEAFF.

The chain combines TRBV28 with TRBJ2-5, with 11 bases lining up with TRBD2. The CDR3 is made up of 16 amino acids. Germline CDR1 is MDHEN and CDR2 is SYDVKM. V was pared by 6 bases and J by 1 base, with 7 bases of the junction left unmatched. CDR3 loop: CASSLAGGPSQETQYF. The CDR3 nucleotides read TGTGCCAGCAGCCTAGCGGGGGGCCCCAGCCAAGAGACCCAGTACTTC.

The V call is TRBV27, the J call TRBJ1-2; tentatively, D is TRBD1 (5 bases). The CDR3 has 13 amino acids. Trimming removed 6 bases from V and 3 bases from J, with 11 bases in between. Germline V gene lookup returns CDR1 MNHEY and CDR2 SMNVEV (reference sequence). CDR3 sequence: CASRKDTYYGYTF. CDR3 DNA sequence: TGTGCCAGCAGGAAGGACACTTACTATGGCTACACCTTC.

The CDR3 loop is CASTQGGAREQYF. DNA for the CDR3: TGTGCCAGCACCCAGGGGGGGGCTAGGGAGCAGTACTTC. The chain links TRBV6-5 to TRBJ2-7; D tentatively fits TRBD1 or TRBD2 (7 bases each). This CDR3 has 13 amino acids. Germline loops: CDR1 MNHEY, CDR2 SVGAGI. Trimming took 7 bases from V and 7 from J, leaving 17 bases between them.

The gene calls are TRBV2 and TRBJ1-2; D is possibly TRBD1 (6 bases). Germline CDR1 and CDR2: SNHLY and FYNNEI. The V and J ends lost 6 bases and 5 bases respectively, with 10 bases between them. The CDR3 runs to 12 residues. CDR3 DNA sequence: TGTGCCAGCAGGACAGGCGGGTATGGCTACACCTTC. This translates into CASRTGGYGYTF. The whole variable domain, filled in from reference TRBV2 and TRBJ1-2, reads EPEVTQTPSHQVTQMGQEVILRCVPISNHLYFYWYRQILGQKVEFLVSFYNNEISEKSEIFDDQFSVERPDGSNFTLKIRSTKLEDSAMYFCASRTGGYGYTFGSGTRLTVV.

The V call is TRBV4-2, the J call TRBJ2-5; TRBD1 might be the D (5 bases). The CDR3 is made up of 15 amino acids. Deletions cut 2 bases from V and 5 bases from J, with 15 bases between. Per the germline V gene, CDR1 is LGHNA and CDR2 is YNFKEQ. CDR3: CASSQNAGIGETQYF. The CDR3 nucleotides read TGTGCCAGCAGCCAAAATGCAGGGATTGGGGAGACCCAGTACTTC.

The CDR3 loop reads CASSVGEGQNIQYF. The CDR3 coding sequence is TGTGCCAGCAGCGTAGGCGAGGGACAAAACATTCAGTACTTC. The V and J genes are TRBV9 and TRBJ2-4; D possibly uses TRBD1 or TRBD2 (5 bases each). The length of the CDR3 is 14 residues. V lost 0 bases, J lost 5 bases, and 9 bases lay in between. Per germline, CDR1 SGDLS and CDR2 YYNGEE.

The chain combines TRBV11-2 with TRBJ2-2; the D is unclear. From germline, CDR1 is SGHAT and CDR2 FQNNGV. The CDR3 spans 12 residues. V gave up 6 bases and J gave up 6 bases, with 8 bases separating them. In DNA, the CDR3 is TGTGCCAGCAGTTGGTTGGCCGGGGAGCTGTTTTTT. Translating gives CASSWLAGELFF.

The chain employs TRBV10-3 and TRBJ1-1; maybe TRBD1 (5 bases). The ends were cut back, 5 bases at V and 2 bases at J, with 24 bases in the middle. CDR1 and CDR2 from the germline V gene are ENHRY and SYGVKD. CDR3 length equals 18 residues. The CDR3 protein is CAISRALGPQSGNTEAFF. CDR3 nucleotide sequence: TGTGCCATCAGTAGGGCTCTGGGACCCCAAAGTGGTAACACTGAAGCTTTCTTT.

The chain employs TRBV28 and TRBJ2-7; a weak D match, TRBD1 (6 bases). The CDR3 is made up of 14 amino acids. CDR1 MDHEN and CDR2 SYDVKM come from the germline V gene. Trimming removed 4 bases from V and 2 bases from J, with 12 bases in between. CDR3 nucleotides: TGTGCCAGCAGTTCCGGGACACTGACCTACGAGCAGTACTTC. Translating gives CASSSGTLTYEQYF.

The rearrangement uses TRBV30 and TRBJ1-5, with 10 bases matching TRBD1. Germline CDR1 and CDR2: GTSNPN and SVGIG (reference sequence). The CDR3 has 19 amino acids. The J segment lost 1 base and the V segment lost 1 base, leaving 13 bases of the junction unmatched. This CDR3 reads CAWSDLTGTGVGSNQPQHF. CDR3 coding DNA: TGTGCCTGGAGTGATTTAACCGGGACAGGGGTTGGAAGCAATCAGCCCCAGCATTTT.

V gene TRBV11-2 combines with J gene TRBJ1-1, with D unresolved. Trimming took off 4 bases at V and 1 base at J, with 13 bases between the two ends. CDR3 size: 15 residues. Germline loops: CDR1 SGHAT, CDR2 FQNNGV. The CDR3 region has the DNA TGTGCCAGCAGCTCTTCACGGCAGAAGAACACTGAAGCTTTCTTT. It is translated as CASSSSRQKNTEAFF. The full variable domain, completed using reference TRBV11-2 and TRBJ1-1, is EAGVAQSPRYKIIEKRQSVAFWCNPISGHATLYWYQQILGQGPKLLIQFQNNGVVDDSQLPKDRFSAERLKGVDSTLKIQPAKLEDSAVYLCASSSSRQKNTEAFFGQGTRLTVV.

The rearrangement uses TRBV6-5 and TRBJ1-6, with D perhaps matching TRBD1 (5 bases). V lost 5 bases to trimming and J lost 7 bases, with 12 bases between them. Germline V gives CDR1 MNHEY, CDR2 SVGAGI. The CDR3 has 14 amino acids. The CDR3 bases are TGTGCCAGCAGTCTGGGGGGGGGAAATTCACCCCTCCACTTT. Its protein is CASSLGGGNSPLHF.

The rearrangement links TRBV5-8 to TRBJ1-6, with D hard to call. The germline V and J ends were trimmed by 1 base and 7 bases, with 9 bases remaining between them. The V gene's germline CDR1 is SGHTS and CDR2 YDEGEE. The CDR3 contains 14 residues. CDR3 DNA: TGTGCCAGCAGCTTGAGCCAGGTCAATTCACCCCTCCACTTT. It translates to CASSLSQVNSPLHF.

The chain is built from TRBV7-2 and TRBJ1-2; possibly TRBD1 for D (5 bases). Germline V gives CDR1 SGHTA, CDR2 FQGNSA. CDR3 size: 14 residues. The ends were cut back, 4 bases at V and 1 base at J, with 10 bases in the middle. The CDR3 loop is CASSSGGGNYGYTF. Written as DNA, the CDR3 is TGTGCCAGCAGCTCCGGGGGGGGTAACTATGGCTACACCTTC.

The chain carries TRBV10-3 and TRBJ1-4; D is unclear. This CDR3 spans 12 amino acids. From germline, CDR1 is ENHRY and CDR2 SYGVKD. Trimming left V 3 bases short and J 8 bases short, with 7 bases between. This CDR3 is CAISDGTEKLFF. The CDR3 region has the DNA TGTGCCATCAGTGATGGAACGGAAAAACTGTTTTTT.

The gene calls are TRBV5-7 and TRBJ1-1; D might be TRBD1 (5 bases). TRBV5-7 is filed as an ORF, its function uncertain. The V and J ends lost 0 bases and 6 bases respectively, with 12 bases between them. The CDR3 length is 14 residues. DNA for the CDR3: TGTGCCAGCAGCTTGGCTTGGGGCGCCCCTGAAGCTTTCTTT. Translation gives CASSLAWGAPEAFF.

This clone was seen only a few times. The gene calls are TRBV7-8 and TRBJ1-3; no definite D call. Between the trimmed V and J ends, which lost 4 bases and 4 bases, there was a span of 8 bases. The CDR3 has 13 residues. The V gene's germline CDR1 is SGHVS and CDR2 FQNEAQ. The DNA for the CDR3 is TGTGCCAGCAGCTATAAACAGGGAAACACCATATATTTT. Translating gives CASSYKQGNTIYF.

The genes are TRBV18 and TRBJ2-1; either TRBD1 or TRBD2 may supply D (5 bases each). Germline CDR1 is KGHSH and CDR2 is LQKENI. There are 14 residues in the CDR3. The V and J ends lost 2 bases and 4 bases respectively, with 9 bases between them. CDR3 sequence (DNA): TGTGCCAGCTCACCAAGGGACGGATACAATGAGCAGTTCTTC. Its protein product is CASSPRDGYNEQFF.

The chain employs TRBV5-5 and TRBJ2-5, with D perhaps assigned TRBD1 or TRBD2 (5 bases each). Germline V gene lookup returns CDR1 SGHKS and CDR2 YYEKEE (reference sequence). The CDR3 sequence is 13 residues long. V lost 6 bases, J lost 1 base, and 10 bases lay in between. The CDR3 bases are TGTGCCAGCACAAAGGGGACCCAAGAGACCCAGTACTTC. Its protein is CASTKGTQETQYF.

This clone was detected only once. This chain links TRBV7-2 with TRBJ2-7; a weak D match, TRBD2 (6 bases). V was clipped by 1 base and J by 6 bases, with 22 bases between them. Per germline, CDR1 SGHTA and CDR2 FQGNSA. The CDR3 consists of 17 residues. The CDR3 sequence: CASSLGAGSGPGGEQYF. CDR3 nucleotides: TGTGCCAGCAGCTTAGGGGCAGGGAGCGGGCCTGGTGGCGAGCAGTACTTC.

The genes are TRBV2 and TRBJ2-2, with no clear D. The CDR3 totals 12 residues. Trimming left V 6 bases short and J 6 bases short, with 8 bases between. Germline V gene data show CDR1 as SNHLY and CDR2 as FYNNEI. CDR3 nucleotides: TGTGCCAGCAGGTTTGCCGCCGGGGAGCTGTTTTTT. This translates into CASRFAAGELFF.

CDR3 nucleotide sequence: TGTGCCAGCAGTTACTCGGGAGCGAACACTGAAGCTTTCTTT. This sequence encodes CASSYSGANTEAFF. The V gene is TRBV6-6, the J gene TRBJ1-1; unclear D gene. Germline CDR1 and CDR2: MNHNY and SVGAGI (reference sequence). The V end was cut by 0 bases, the J end by 1 base, with 6 bases between. CDR3 length: 14 amino acids.

The J gene is TRBJ1-5, the V gene TRBV28, with D maybe TRBD1 (5 bases). This CDR3 spans 15 amino acids. Deletions cut 4 bases from V and 2 bases from J, with 12 bases between. From germline, CDR1 is MDHEN and CDR2 SYDVKM. CDR3 protein: CASSSAGSGNQPQHF. The CDR3, as DNA: TGTGCCAGCAGTTCGGCAGGGTCAGGCAATCAGCCCCAGCATTTT. The full variable domain, with the rest looked up from reference TRBV28 and TRBJ1-5, is DVKVTQSSRYLVKRTGEKVFLECVQDMDHENMFWYRQDPGLGLRLIYFSYDVKMKEKGDIPEGYSVSREKKERFSLILESASTNQTSMYLCASSSAGSGNQPQHFGDGTRLSIL.

The gene calls are TRBV13 and TRBJ1-4, with D possibly matching TRBD1 (5 bases). This CDR3 contains 18 residues. CDR1 is PRHDT and CDR2 is FYEKMQ in the germline V gene (reference sequence). Trimming pared 3 bases from V and 0 bases from J, leaving 17 bases between. CDR3 loop: CASSFFINQGATNEKLFF. The CDR3 nucleotides are TGTGCCAGCAGCTTTTTCATCAACCAGGGAGCAACTAATGAAAAACTGTTTTTT.

The chain joins TRBV5-1 to TRBJ1-1; 7 positions match TRBD1. The ends lost 3 bases at V and 4 bases at J; junction bases unmatched: 3. Germline CDR1 SGHRS, CDR2 YFSETQ. CDR3 length: 13 amino acids. The CDR3 coding sequence is TGCGCCAGCAGCTCGCAGGGGGTCACTGAAGCTTTCTTT. Residues: CASSSQGVTEAFF.

This rearrangement joins TRBV30 to TRBJ2-2, with 9 bases lining up with TRBD1. The CDR3 is made up of 14 amino acids. Germline CDR1 is GTSNPN and CDR2 is SVGIG (reference sequence). This CDR3 is CALERTGATGELFF. The CDR3, as DNA: TGTGCTCTGGAGAGGACAGGGGCCACCGGGGAGCTGTTTTTT.